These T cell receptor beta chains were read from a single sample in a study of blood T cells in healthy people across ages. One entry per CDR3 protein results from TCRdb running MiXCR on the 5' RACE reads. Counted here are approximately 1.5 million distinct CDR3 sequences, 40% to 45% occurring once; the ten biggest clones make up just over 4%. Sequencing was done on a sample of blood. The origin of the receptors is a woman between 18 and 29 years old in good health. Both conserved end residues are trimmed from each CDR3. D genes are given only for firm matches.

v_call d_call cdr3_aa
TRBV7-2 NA ASSLSLGRTDTQY
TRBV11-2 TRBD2 ASSQGLAANNEQY
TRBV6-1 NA ASSETEKAF
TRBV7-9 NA ASSLGAGSDSPLH
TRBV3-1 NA TSSPGANEQF
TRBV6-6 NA ASNQGRGETQY
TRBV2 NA ASSRPYSTDTQY
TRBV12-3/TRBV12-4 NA ASSSSGAGNNEQF
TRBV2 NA ASKPYLSTDTQY
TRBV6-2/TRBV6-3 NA ASRKGRQPQH
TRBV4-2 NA ASSQMGDLAKNIQY
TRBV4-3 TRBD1 ATRDRGGQPQH
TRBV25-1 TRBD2 ASSAQPVGLAGMNYEQY
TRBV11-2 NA ASTPPGHVPNYGYT
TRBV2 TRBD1 VSSGQGTSNQPQH
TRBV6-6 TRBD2 ASERGAAEQF
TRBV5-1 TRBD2 ASSDAGLAGDEQF
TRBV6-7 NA ASSYSSQSGLDEKLF
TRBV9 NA ASSPAGTGNTIY
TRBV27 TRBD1 ASSSDRRISDTDTQY
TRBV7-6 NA ASGGSPDYEQF
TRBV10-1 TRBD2 ASSESGRGGETQY
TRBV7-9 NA ASSLALQGGEQY
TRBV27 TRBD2 ASSLAVSGSSYEQY
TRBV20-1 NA SADTGLTDTQY
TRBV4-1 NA ASSKTSLEYEQY
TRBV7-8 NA ASSFERGTTTETQY
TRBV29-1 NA SVGGQTTDTQY
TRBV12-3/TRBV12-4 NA ASSRTEGFYNEQF
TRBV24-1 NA ATSDFKAEHPRETQY
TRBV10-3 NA AISGSGGDQPQH
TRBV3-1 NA ASSQLGSPYGYT
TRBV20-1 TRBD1 SALGQGEETQY